The source of this TCR beta chain is a study of regulatory T cells in long-lasting Graves disease (dated by TCRdb to about 2021). Broadly, across the study: In the newly diagnosed Graves' disease group, patients had been taking antithyroid drugs for less than 3 months. Patients with persistent Graves' disease were compared with patients with newly diagnosed Graves' disease using TCR sequencing and RNA sequencing of peripheral blood. The study was conducted in China and was registered as a clinical trial. A total of around 33 samples were covered by TCR sequencing, comprising 13 persistent and around 20 newly diagnosed Graves' disease patients.

Based on the germline V gene (reference sequence), the CDR1 and CDR2 sequences are LGHDT and YNNKEL. Trimming takes 4 bases from V and 10 bases from J, and the germline ends sit 20 bases apart. The CDR3 starts with the cysteine, ends with the phenylalanine, and has 15 residues. The CDR3 DNA has 45 bases and is translated from base 1. In this sample, this clonotype turned up many times. No cognate antigen has been identified for it. No much larger clone is present one base from it, and per-base qualities are unavailable. Paper-wide results and their limitations: Sequencing and analysis were limited to the TCR beta chain. As a limitation, the authors acknowledged that the small sample size may reduce accuracy. Because the primary lesion, thyroid tissue, could not be accessed, the study looked at peripheral blood alone. Persistent Graves' disease patients showed lower TCR Shannon entropy and fewer highly expanded clones than newly diagnosed patients, suggesting clonal expansion. TRBV28, TRBJ1-2 and TRBJ2-5 were preferentially used in persistent disease, while TRBV20-1 and TRBJ2-1 were favored in newly diagnosed disease. Patients with persistent disease shared more public clonotypes (about 2,700) than newly diagnosed patients did (approximately 970).

Receptors were amplified or captured by multiplex PCR. Sequencer: Illumina HiSeq 4000. To build TCR beta libraries, CDR3 regions were amplified by Arm-PCR using iRepertoire HTBI primers. Gel purification was performed on PCR products prior to sequencing. As for the original processing: Across samples, 55 to 80 TRBV and around 15 TRBJ segments were identified and used for gene usage analysis of CDR3 amino acid clonotypes. COPE and FqMerger were used to merge filtered high-quality paired reads into contigs. Contigs were aligned with BLAST to IMGT TRBV, TRBD and TRBJ reference genes, and CDR3 was defined per IMGT. Highly expanded clones were defined as clonotypes with a frequency above 0.1%. Shannon entropy served as the measure of repertoire diversity, while the Gini coefficient captured V-J evenness. Public clonotypes were defined as clonotypes shared by more than one individual. TCRdb redid the processing of the public reads, applying fastp at Q25 and MiXCR, and retained in-frame beta chains. Each entry is one CDR3 protein sequence, shown with its most common DNA and genes. The V and J calls and clone size are TCRdb's, not the authors'. The sample records roughly 500,000 distinct CDR3 sequences, 9.5% to 15% of which are singletons. Approximately 9.6% of the sample is in the top ten clones.

The label giving this sample's time point can be read as: newly diagnosed GD, antithyroid drugs for less than 3 months. For both TCR sequencing and RNA sequencing, RNA was extracted from PBMCs using TRIzol. Graves' disease was diagnosed according to American Thyroid Association guidelines. Patients were recruited from an endocrinology department in Xi'an, China. Each patient gave approximately 10 milliliters of peripheral blood, collected in an EDTA anticoagulant tube. PBMCs were isolated by Ficoll Paque Plus density gradient separation without further T cell sorting. An Agilent 2100 Bioanalyzer and agarose gel were used to check RNA quality, while a NanoDrop 2000 measured RNA concentration. These data are also associated with another study on T cells in Graves' hyperthyroidism and ophthalmopathy. As that second study puts it: Stable Graves' hyperthyroidism was defined as no progression to ophthalmopathy during 18 months of follow-up. Hyperthyroidism patients were aged 18 to 65 years and newly diagnosed, with disease duration of less than 2 months. Patients with uncontrolled infections, other autoimmune diseases, pregnancy or lactation were excluded. Diagnoses were established on the basis of clinical symptoms, serum thyroxine and TRAb, thyroid ultrasound, and orbital computed tomography. The first round of RT-PCR for the TCR CDR3 was performed with the HTBI primer set and the Qiagen OneStep RT-PCR kit. Most expanded thyroid clonotypes (frequency above 0.001) were also detected in blood, a finding suggesting that blood repertoires may reflect thyroid immune responses. Ophthalmopathy was separated from stable hyperthyroidism by a 13 V-J signature model, with approximately 90% sensitivity and 81% to 82% specificity obtained in cross-validation and 80%/75% obtained in testing. In validation, the model predicted progression to ophthalmopathy a median of around six months before onset, with roughly 70% sensitivity and more than 72% specificity. To identify TCR V-J signatures that set the groups apart, the researchers used a discovery cohort of 100 or so patients, made up of 40 to 45 with Graves' ophthalmopathy and approximately 57 with stable Graves' hyperthyroidism. Whether ophthalmopathy could be predicted prospectively was tested in an independent validation cohort made up of roughly 19 hyperthyroidism patients plus 17 patients who later progressed to ophthalmopathy. For training and testing, the roughly 100 patients in the discovery cohort were randomly divided in a 7:3 ratio. In several Graves' hyperthyroidism patients, the study also compared T-cell repertoires from thyroid tissue with T-cell repertoires from blood. After blood sampling, hyperthyroidism patients were treated with methimazole at a starting dose of 30 mg daily, and ophthalmopathy patients were treated with high-dose intravenous methylprednisolone. The libraries were constructed in a second round of multiplex PCR and then size-selected and purified. Paired-end sequencing of the libraries was performed with 100 bp reads on an Illumina HiSeq2000. SOAPnuke was used to process the raw data, with reads discarded if the reads contained adapters or uncalled bases, had a mean Phred below 15, or lacked an exact constant-primer or identifier match. High-quality paired reads were merged using COPE v1.2.5, and each unique nucleotide sequence was defined as a clonotype. Clonotypes were aligned to IMGT TRBV, TRBD and TRBJ reference segments using MiTCR v1.1. The analysis was restricted to V-J combinations with a frequency above 0.0001, which together covered just over 99% of the repertoires. The TCS score was defined as the ratio of F50 (clonal expansion) to E x V (chaos), calculated using BLOSUM62-based TCRdist between CDR3 peptides within each V-J. Welch's t-statistics and random forest reduced roughly 530 V-J features to roughly 13, which were used in a naive Bayes classifier (R e1071). Sample size was not statistically predetermined, and investigators were not blinded to group allocation. TCR Vbeta CDR3 sequencing of roughly 140 peripheral blood samples (approximately 44 ophthalmopathy, over 70 hyperthyroidism and 17 progressor patients) is reported in the paper.

This sequence originates from a woman aged 25 to 39 with Graves disease. Donor details come from another sample of the same person, matched by shared clones. The sequence is built from TRBV3-1 and TRBJ2-1; the best D guess is TRBD1, with 6 bases matching. The material was peripheral blood mononuclear cells (PBMCs), obtained at new diagnosis, from a patient treated with antithyroid drugs. The sequence in DNA is TGTGCCAGCAGCCGGGGCGGGCTGCTAAGGGGGGAGCAGTTCTTC. This codes for CASSRGGLLRGEQFF.